The T cell receptor (beta chain) under discussion was sequenced for a study of shared T cell receptors in the human thymus. Profiled with immunoSEQ multiplex PCR; TCRdb holds only in-frame clones, not every one. The data contain hundreds of thousands of clones, 80% to 90% of them seen just once; the ten biggest clones take up more than 0.01%. The V and J ends lost 6 bases and 3 bases respectively, with 17 bases between them. The CDR3 spans 15 residues. Germline V gene sequence: CDR1 KGHSH, CDR2 LQKENI. These sequences were also reported in another study, on human thymus T cells. According to that study: Finnish infants who were healthy and having corrective surgery for congenital heart defects made up the donors.

This TCR derives from a girl less than two years old with a congenital heart defect. The sequencing input was thymocytes. J is TRBJ1-2 and V is TRBV18; TRBD1 is a possible D gene (5 bases). The CDR3 here is CASSPTGSPYYGYTF. DNA of the CDR3: TGTGCCAGCTCCCCTACAGGTTCTCCATACTATGGCTACACCTTC.